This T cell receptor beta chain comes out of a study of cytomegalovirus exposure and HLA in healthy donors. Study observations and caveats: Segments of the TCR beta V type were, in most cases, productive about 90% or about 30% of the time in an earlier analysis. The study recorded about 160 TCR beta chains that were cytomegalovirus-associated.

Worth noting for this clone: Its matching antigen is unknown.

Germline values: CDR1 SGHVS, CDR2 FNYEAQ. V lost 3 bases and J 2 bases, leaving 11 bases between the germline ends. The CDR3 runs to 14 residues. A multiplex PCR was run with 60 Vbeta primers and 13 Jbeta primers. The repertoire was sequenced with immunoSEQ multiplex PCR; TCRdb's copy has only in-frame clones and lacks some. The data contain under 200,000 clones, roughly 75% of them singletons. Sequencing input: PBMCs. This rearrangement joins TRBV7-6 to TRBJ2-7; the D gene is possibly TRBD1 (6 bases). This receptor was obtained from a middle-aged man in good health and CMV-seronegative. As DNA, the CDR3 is TGTGCCAGCAGCTTTGAACAGGGTCCCTACGAGCAGTACTTC. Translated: CASSFEQGPYEQYF.